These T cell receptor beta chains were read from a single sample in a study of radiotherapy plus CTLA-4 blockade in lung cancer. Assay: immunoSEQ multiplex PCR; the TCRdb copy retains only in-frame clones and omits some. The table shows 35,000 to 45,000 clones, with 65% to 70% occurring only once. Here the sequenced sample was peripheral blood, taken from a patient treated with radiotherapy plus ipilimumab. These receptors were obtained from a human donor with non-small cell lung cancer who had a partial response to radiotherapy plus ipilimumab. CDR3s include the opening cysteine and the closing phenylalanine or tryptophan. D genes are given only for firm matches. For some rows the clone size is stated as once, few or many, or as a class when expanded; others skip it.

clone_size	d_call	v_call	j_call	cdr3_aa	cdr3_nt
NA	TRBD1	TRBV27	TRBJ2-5	CASKEHRQGDKTQYF	TGTGCCAGCAAGGAACATCGACAGGGGGACAAGACCCAGTACTTC
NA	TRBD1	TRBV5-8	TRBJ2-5	CASSLGDRVGTQYF	TGTGCCAGCAGCTTGGGGGACAGGGTAGGGACCCAGTACTTC
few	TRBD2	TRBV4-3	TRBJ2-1	CASSQGLAGYNEQFF	TGCGCCAGCAGCCAAGGACTAGCGGGGTACAATGAGCAGTTCTTC
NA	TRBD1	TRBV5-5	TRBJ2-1	CASSSFTGESYNEQFF	TGTGCCAGCAGCTCCTTTACAGGGGAGTCCTACAATGAGCAGTTCTTC
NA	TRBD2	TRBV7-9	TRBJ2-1	CASSSGTSGNEQFF	TGTGCCAGCAGCTCTGGGACTAGCGGCAATGAGCAGTTCTTC
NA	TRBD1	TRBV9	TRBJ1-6	CASSVEPGGGSPLHF	TGTGCCAGCAGCGTAGAACCAGGGGGCGGTTCACCCCTCCACTTT
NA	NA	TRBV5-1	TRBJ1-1	CASRTMDSIEAFF	TGCGCCAGCAGAACTATGGACAGCATTGAAGCTTTCTTT
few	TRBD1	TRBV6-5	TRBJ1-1	CASRLNRQGVDEAFF	TGTGCCAGCAGACTTAACCGACAGGGGGTTGATGAAGCTTTCTTT
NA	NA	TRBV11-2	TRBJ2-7	CASSLGGQAYEQYF	TGTGCCAGCAGCTTGGGGGGGCAAGCCTACGAGCAGTACTTC
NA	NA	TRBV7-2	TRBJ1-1	CASSLLGGRTEAFF	TGTGCCAGCAGCTTACTGGGAGGAAGGACTGAAGCTTTCTTT
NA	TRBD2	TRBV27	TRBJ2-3	CASSLSDAAGGHADTQYF	TGTGCCAGCAGTTTAAGTGATGCCGCGGGAGGGCATGCAGATACGCAGTATTTT
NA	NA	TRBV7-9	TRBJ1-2	CASSLSRGVRDGYTF	TGTGCCAGCAGCTTATCCCGGGGGGTCCGGGATGGCTACACCTTC
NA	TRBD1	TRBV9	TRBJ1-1	CASSPSTGGRLGRMNTEAFF	TGTGCCAGCAGCCCCTCCACAGGGGGACGGCTTGGGAGAATGAACACTGAAGCTTTCTTT
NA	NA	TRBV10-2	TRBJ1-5	CASSESRRNQPQHF	TGCGCCAGCAGTGAGTCTCGGAGGAACCAGCCCCAGCATTTT
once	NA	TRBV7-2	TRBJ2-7	CASSPQIYYEQYF	TGTGCCAGCAGCCCACAGATCTACTACGAGCAGTACTTC
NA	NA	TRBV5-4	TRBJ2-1	CASSLNGFYNEQFF	TGTGCCAGCAGCTTGAATGGCTTCTACAATGAGCAGTTCTTC
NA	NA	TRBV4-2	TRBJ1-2	CASSPENKGYTF	TGTGCCAGCAGCCCAGAGAACAAAGGCTACACCTTC
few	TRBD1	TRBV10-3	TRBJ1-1	CAISDGGDRGRGTEAFF	TGTGCCATCAGTGATGGTGGAGACAGGGGCAGAGGCACTGAAGCTTTCTTT
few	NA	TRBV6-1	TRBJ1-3	CATRRGPSSGNTIYF	TGTGCCACCCGACGGGGTCCTAGCTCTGGAAACACCATATATTTT
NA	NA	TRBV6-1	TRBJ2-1	CTSSEGGGEQFF	TGTACCAGCAGTGAAGGAGGGGGTGAGCAGTTCTTC
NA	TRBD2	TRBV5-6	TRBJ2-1	CASSPGLADYNEQFF	TGTGCCAGCAGCCCGGGACTAGCGGACTACAATGAGCAGTTCTTC
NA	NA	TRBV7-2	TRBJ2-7	CASSPQGSSYEQYF	TGTGCCAGCAGCCCCCAAGGGAGCTCCTACGAGCAGTACTTC
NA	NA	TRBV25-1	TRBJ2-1	CASSPWTGDNEQFF	TGTGCCAGCAGTCCGTGGACCGGGGACAATGAGCAGTTCTTC
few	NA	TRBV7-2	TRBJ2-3	CASSLAGLRKDTQYF	TGTGCCAGCAGCTTAGCAGGACTACGAAAAGATACGCAGTATTTT
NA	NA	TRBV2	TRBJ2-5	CASSEAGDNQGTQYF	TGTGCCAGCAGTGAAGCAGGGGACAACCAAGGGACCCAGTACTTC
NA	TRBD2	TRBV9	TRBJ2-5	CASSVTSGTQETQYF	TGTGCCAGCAGCGTGACTAGCGGGACCCAAGAGACCCAGTACTTC
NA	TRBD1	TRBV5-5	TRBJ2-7	CASSSPGQGYEQYF	TGTGCCAGCAGCTCGCCGGGACAGGGCTACGAGCAGTACTTC
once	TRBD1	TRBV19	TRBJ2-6	CASSRTGPGANVLTF	TGTGCCAGTAGTAGGACAGGGCCTGGGGCCAACGTCCTGACTTTC
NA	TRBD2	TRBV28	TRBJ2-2	CASSLITSGQTGELFF	TGTGCCAGCAGTTTAATCACTAGCGGGCAGACCGGGGAGCTGTTTTTT
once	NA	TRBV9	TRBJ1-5	CASSARGTQNQPQHF	TGTGCCAGCAGCGCCCGCGGGACCCAAAATCAGCCCCAGCATTTT
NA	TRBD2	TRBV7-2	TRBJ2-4	CASSFSGGAKNIQYF	TGTGCCAGCAGCTTTAGCGGGGGGGCGAAAAACATTCAGTACTTC
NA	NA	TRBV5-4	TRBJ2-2	CASSTGGELFF	TGTGCCAGCAGCACAGGGGGGGAGCTGTTTTTT
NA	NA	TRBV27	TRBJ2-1	CASRIGGEQFF	TGTGCCAGCAGGATAGGAGGTGAGCAGTTCTTC
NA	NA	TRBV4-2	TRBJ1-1	CASSQDGGLNQEAFF	TGTGCCAGCAGCCAAGATGGCGGTTTGAACCAAGAAGCTTTCTTT
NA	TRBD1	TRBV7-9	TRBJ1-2	CASSTDRAWSYGYTF	TGTGCCAGCAGCACAGACAGGGCTTGGAGTTATGGCTACACCTTC
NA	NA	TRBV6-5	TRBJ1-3	CASSQGPGNTIYF	TGTGCCAGCAGTCAGGGGCCTGGAAACACCATATATTTT
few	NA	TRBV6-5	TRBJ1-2	CASGRAPNYGYTF	TGTGCCAGTGGAAGAGCGCCGAACTATGGCTACACCTTC
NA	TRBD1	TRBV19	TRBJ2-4	CASSMTGTDQNVQYF	TGTGCCAGTAGTATGACCGGGACAGATCAAAATGTTCAGTACTTC
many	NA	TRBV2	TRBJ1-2	CASSETPFNYGYTF	TGTGCCAGCAGTGAAACTCCTTTTAACTATGGCTACACCTTC